This TCR beta chain stems from a study of blood T cell repertoires in COVID-19. Germline V gene sequence: CDR1 MNHEY, CDR2 SVGAGI. CDR3 length equals 15 residues. Trimming pared 5 bases from V and 7 bases from J, leaving 20 bases between. Data came from immunoSEQ multiplex PCR; TCRdb stores just in-frame clones and leaves some out. Among around 160,000 clones listed, about 87% were seen once. The origin of this receptor is an older man with acute or convalescent COVID-19. Sequenced material: peripheral blood. The chain is built from TRBV6-5 and TRBJ1-2; D is ambiguous. This CDR3 is CASSPFNQVDGGYTF. The DNA of the CDR3 is TGTGCCAGCAGTCCATTCAATCAGGTCGATGGTGGCTACACCTTC.